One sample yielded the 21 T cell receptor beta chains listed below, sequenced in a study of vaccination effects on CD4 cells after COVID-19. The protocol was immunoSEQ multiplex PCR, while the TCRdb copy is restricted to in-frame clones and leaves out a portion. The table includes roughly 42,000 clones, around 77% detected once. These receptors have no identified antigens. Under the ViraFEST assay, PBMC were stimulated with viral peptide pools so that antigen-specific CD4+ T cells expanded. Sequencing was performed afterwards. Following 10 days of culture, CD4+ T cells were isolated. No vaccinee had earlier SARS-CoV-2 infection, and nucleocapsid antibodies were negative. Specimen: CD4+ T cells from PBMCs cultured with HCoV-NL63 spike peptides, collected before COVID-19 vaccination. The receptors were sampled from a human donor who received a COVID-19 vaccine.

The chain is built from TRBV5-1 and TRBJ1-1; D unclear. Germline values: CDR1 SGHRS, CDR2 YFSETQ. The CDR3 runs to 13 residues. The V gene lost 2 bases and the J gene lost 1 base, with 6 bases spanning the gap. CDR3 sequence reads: CASSFTANTEAFF. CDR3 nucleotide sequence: TGCGCCAGCAGCTTCACAGCGAACACTGAAGCTTTCTTT.

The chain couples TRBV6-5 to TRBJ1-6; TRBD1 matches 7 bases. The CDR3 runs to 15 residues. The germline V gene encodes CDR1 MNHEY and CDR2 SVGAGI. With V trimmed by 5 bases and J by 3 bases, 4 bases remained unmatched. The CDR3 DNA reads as TGTGCCAGCAGTCTAGGGACAGTCTATAATTCACCCCTCCACTTT. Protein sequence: CASSLGTVYNSPLHF.

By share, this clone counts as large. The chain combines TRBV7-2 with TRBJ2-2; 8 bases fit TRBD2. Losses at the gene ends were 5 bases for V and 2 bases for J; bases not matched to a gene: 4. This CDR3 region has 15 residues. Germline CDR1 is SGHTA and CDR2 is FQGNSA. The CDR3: CASSLSGGNTGELFF. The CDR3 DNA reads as TGTGCCAGCAGCCTGAGCGGGGGTAACACCGGGGAGCTGTTTTTT.

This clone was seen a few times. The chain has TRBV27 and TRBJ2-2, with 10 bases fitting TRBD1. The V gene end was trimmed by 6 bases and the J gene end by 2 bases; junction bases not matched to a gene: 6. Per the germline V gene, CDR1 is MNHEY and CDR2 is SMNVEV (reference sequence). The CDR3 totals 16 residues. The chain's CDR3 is CASSFGQGVNTGELFF. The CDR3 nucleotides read TGTGCCAGCAGCTTTGGACAGGGGGTTAACACCGGGGAGCTGTTTTTT.

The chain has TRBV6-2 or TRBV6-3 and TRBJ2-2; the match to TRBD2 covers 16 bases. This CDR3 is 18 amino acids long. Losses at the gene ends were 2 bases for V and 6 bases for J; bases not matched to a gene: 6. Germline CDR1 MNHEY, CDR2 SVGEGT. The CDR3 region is CASSYGTSGGVYAGELFF. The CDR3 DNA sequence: TGTGCCAGCAGTTACGGGACTAGCGGGGGGGTGTACGCCGGGGAGCTGTTTTTT.

The CDR3 DNA is TGTGCCAGCAGCTTAGTAGCGGGGATGGTCTCCGGGGAGCTGTTTTTT. Translating it yields CASSLVAGMVSGELFF. J is TRBJ2-2 and V is TRBV11-2, with TRBD2 matching over 8 bases. Germline V lookup: CDR1 SGHAT, CDR2 FQNNGV. The trim removed 1 base at V and 6 bases at J, leaving 7 bases unmatched. CDR3 length: 16 residues.

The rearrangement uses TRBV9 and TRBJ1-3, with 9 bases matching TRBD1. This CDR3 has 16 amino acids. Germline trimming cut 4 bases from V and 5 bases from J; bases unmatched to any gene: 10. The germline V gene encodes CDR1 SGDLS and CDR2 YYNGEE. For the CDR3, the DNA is TGTGCCAGCAGCCCAGGACAGGGGTCACAAAGAAACACCATATATTTT. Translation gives CASSPGQGSQRNTIYF.

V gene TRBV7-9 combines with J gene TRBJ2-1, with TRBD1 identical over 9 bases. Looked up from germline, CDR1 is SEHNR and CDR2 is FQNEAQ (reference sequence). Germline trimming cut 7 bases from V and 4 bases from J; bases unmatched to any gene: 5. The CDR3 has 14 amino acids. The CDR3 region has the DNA TGTGCCAGCACCGGGACAGGGCGATACAATGAGCAGTTCTTC. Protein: CASTGTGRYNEQFF.

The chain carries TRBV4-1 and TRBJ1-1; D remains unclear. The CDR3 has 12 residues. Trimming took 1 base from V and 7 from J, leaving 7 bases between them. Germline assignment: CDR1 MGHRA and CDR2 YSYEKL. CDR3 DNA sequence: TGCGCCAGCAGCCAAGGCCGGGGTGAAGCTTTCTTT. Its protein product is CASSQGRGEAFF.

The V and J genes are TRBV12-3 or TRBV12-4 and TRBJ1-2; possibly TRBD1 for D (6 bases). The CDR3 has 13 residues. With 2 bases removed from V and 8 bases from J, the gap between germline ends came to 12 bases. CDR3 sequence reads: CASSLRGPGGYTF. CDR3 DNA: TGTGCCAGCAGTTTACGGGGGCCGGGAGGCTACACCTTC.

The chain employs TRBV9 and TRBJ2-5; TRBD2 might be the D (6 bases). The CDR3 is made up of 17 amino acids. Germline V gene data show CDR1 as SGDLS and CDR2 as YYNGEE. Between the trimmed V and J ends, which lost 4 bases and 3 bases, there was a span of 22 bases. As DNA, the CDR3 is TGTGCCAGCAGCCCCGCAGCGGGCATCGAATCAAAAGAGACCCAGTACTTC. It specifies CASSPAAGIESKETQYF.

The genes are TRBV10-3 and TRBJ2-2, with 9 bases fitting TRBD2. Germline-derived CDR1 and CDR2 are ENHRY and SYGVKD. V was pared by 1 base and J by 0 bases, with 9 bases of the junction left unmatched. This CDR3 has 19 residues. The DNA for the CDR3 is TGTGCCATCAGTGAGTATCTCCCTAGCGGGGCGACGAACACCGGGGAGCTGTTTTTT. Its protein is CAISEYLPSGATNTGELFF.

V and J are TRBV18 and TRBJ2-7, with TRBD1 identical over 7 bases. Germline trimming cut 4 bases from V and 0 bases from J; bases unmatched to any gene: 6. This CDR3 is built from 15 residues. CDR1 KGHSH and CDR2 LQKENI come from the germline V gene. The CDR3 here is CASSQGQANSYEQYV. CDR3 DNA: TGTGCCAGCTCACAAGGACAGGCTAACTCCTACGAGCAGTACGTC.

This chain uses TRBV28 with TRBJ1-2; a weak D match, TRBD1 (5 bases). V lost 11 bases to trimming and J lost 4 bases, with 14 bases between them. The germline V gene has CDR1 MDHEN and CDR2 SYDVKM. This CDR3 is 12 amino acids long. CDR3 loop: CAAVGGSYGYTF. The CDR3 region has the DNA TGTGCCGCTGTCGGGGGTTCCTATGGCTACACCTTC.

The CDR3 loop is CSASSSGGAGETQYF. The CDR3 DNA follows: TGCAGTGCTAGTTCGAGCGGGGGGGCCGGGGAGACCCAGTACTTC. The chain employs TRBV20-1 and TRBJ2-5; 10 bases agree with TRBD2. From germline, CDR1 is DFQATT and CDR2 SNEGSKA (reference sequence). V shed 3 bases and J 5 bases; nucleotides not matched to a gene: 9. The CDR3 sequence is 15 residues long.

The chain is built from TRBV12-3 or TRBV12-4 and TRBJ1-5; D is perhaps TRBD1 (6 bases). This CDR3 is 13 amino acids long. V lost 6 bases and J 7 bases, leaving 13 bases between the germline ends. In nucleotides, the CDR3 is TGTGCCAGCAGCGCCGGTGGGGGCCAGCCCCAGCATTTT. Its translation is CASSAGGGQPQHF.

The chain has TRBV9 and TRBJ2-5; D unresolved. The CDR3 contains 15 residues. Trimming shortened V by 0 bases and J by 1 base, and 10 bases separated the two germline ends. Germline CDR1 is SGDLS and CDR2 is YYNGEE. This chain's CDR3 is CASSVVGDFQETQYF. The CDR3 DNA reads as TGTGCCAGCAGCGTAGTAGGTGATTTCCAAGAGACCCAGTACTTC.

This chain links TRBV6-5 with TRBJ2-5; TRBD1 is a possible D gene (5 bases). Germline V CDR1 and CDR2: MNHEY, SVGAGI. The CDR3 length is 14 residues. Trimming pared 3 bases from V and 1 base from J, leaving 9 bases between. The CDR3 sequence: CASSYPGLQETQYF. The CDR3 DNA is TGTGCCAGCAGTTATCCAGGGCTCCAAGAGACCCAGTACTTC.

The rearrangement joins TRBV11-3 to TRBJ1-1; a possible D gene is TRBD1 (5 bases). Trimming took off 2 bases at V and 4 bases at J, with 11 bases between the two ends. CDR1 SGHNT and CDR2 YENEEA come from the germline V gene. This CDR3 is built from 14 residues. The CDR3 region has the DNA TGTGCCAGCAGCTTATCGGGGGATAGCACTGAAGCTTTCTTT. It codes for CASSLSGDSTEAFF.

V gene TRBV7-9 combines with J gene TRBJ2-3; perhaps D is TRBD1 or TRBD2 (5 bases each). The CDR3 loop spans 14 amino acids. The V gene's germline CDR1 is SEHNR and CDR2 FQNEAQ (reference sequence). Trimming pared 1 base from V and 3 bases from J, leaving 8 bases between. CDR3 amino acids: CASSLERGTDTQYF. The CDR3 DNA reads TGTGCCAGCAGCTTAGAGAGGGGTACAGATACGCAGTATTTT. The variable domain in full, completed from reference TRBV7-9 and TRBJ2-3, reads DTGVSQNPRHKITKRGQNVTFRCDPISEHNRLYWYRQTLGQGPEFLTYFQNEAQLEKSRLLSDRFSAERPKGSFSTLEIQRTEQGDSAMYLCASSLERGTDTQYFGPGTRLTVL.

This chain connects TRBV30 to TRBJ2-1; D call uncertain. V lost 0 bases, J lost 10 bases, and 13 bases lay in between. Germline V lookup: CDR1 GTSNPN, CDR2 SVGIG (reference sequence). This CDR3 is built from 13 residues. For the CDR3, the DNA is TGTGCCTGGAGTGTACAGCTAGAGACCGAGCAGTTCTTC. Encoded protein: CAWSVQLETEQFF.